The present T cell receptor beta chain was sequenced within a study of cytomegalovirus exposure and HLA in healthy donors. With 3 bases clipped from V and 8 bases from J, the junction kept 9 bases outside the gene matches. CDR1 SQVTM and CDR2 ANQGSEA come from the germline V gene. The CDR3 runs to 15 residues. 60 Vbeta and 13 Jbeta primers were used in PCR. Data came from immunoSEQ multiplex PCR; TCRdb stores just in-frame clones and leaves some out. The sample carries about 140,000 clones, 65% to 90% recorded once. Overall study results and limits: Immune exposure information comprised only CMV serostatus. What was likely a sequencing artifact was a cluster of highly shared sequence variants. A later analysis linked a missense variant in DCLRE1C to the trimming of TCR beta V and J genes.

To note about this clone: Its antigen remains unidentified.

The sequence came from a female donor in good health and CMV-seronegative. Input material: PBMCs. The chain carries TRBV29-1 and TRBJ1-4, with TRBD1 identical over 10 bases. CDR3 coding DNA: TGCAGCGTTGAGGATCGGGACAGGGGAAGGGAAAAACTGTTTTTT. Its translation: CSVEDRDRGREKLFF.